The source of this TCR beta chain is a study of shared clonotypes between healthy human individuals. Data came from immunoSEQ multiplex PCR; TCRdb stores just in-frame clones and leaves some out. The sample comprises about 1.5 million clones, 95% to 99% of which are singletons, and about 0.45% rests with the top ten. This CDR3 has 14 residues. V was cut by 7 bases and J by 10 bases, with 23 bases left in between. CDR1 and CDR2 (germline): SQVTM, ANQGSEA. The TCR originated in a young man in good health. The sample comprised naive CD4+ T cells sorted from blood. The subset here: CD45RA+ positively selected. V and J are TRBV29-1 and TRBJ2-1; D possibly corresponds to TRBD1 (5 bases). The CDR3 spells CSAPSGPIAGEQFF. The CDR3 DNA follows: TGCAGCGCTCCTTCGGGCCCGATCGCAGGGGAGCAGTTCTTC.